The 10 T cell receptor beta chains in this list originate from one sample, sequenced in a study of shared clonotypes between healthy human individuals. Clones were sequenced by immunoSEQ multiplex PCR, and TCRdb holds only the in-frame ones, with some missing. The sample has a few hundred thousand clones, just over 95% seen once. The sequenced material came from memory CD8+ T cells sorted from blood. Subset noted: CD45RO+ cells pooled with CCR7-negative TemRA cells. The receptors here all came from a man aged 30 to 45 in good health.

The rearrangement links TRBV28 to TRBJ2-3, with D perhaps matching TRBD1 or TRBD2 (5 bases each). This CDR3 spans 14 amino acids. V was shortened by 5 bases and J by 1 base, with 10 bases between the two germline ends. Germline V gene lookup returns CDR1 MDHEN and CDR2 SYDVKM. CDR3 protein: CASSEGFGTDTQYF. The CDR3 DNA follows: TGTGCCAGCAGTGAGGGGTTTGGCACAGATACGCAGTATTTT.

The gene calls are TRBV7-6 and TRBJ2-2; 7 bases map to TRBD2. Germline trimming cut 2 bases from V and 0 bases from J; bases unmatched to any gene: 12. The CDR3 length is 19 residues. Per the germline V gene, CDR1 is SGHVS and CDR2 is FNYEAQ. The CDR3 DNA reads as TGTGCCAGCAGCTTAACCCTAAGACGTGGACTAGCGAACACCGGGGAGCTGTTTTTT. Amino acid sequence: CASSLTLRRGLANTGELFF.

V and J are TRBV11-2 and TRBJ1-6, with D possibly TRBD1 on 6 matching bases. This CDR3 region has 18 residues. V gave up 1 base and J gave up 2 bases, with 15 bases separating them. In germline, CDR1 is SGHAT, CDR2 FQNNGV. The CDR3 DNA reads TGTGCCAGCAGCTTAGCCCTTCCGGGGGCCACCTATAATTCACCCCTCCACTTT. Translation: CASSLALPGATYNSPLHF.

The genes are TRBV4-1 and TRBJ2-3; 9 bases align to TRBD2. This CDR3 is 15 amino acids long. The germline gives CDR1 MGHRA, CDR2 YSYEKL. The V segment lost 4 bases and the J segment 5 bases; nucleotides outside the gene matches: 7. The CDR3 DNA sequence: TGCGCCAGCAGCCCGTTTCCAGCGGGAGGAGATACGCAGTATTTT. This translates into CASSPFPAGGDTQYF.

The V and J genes are TRBV4-1 and TRBJ2-2; a weak D match, TRBD2 (7 bases). There are 17 residues in the CDR3. Between the trimmed V and J ends, which lost 4 bases and 5 bases, there was a span of 20 bases. Germline-derived CDR1 and CDR2 are MGHRA and YSYEKL. The DNA for the CDR3 is TGCGCCAGCAGCCCCATTCCGGGGGGCTCGTTAACCGGGGAGCTGTTTTTT. Its protein is CASSPIPGGSLTGELFF.

Here the CDR3 DNA reads TGTGCCAGCAGCTTAGCTCCCCGCCGGAATTATGGAAACACCATATATTTT. Protein: CASSLAPRRNYGNTIYF. The rearrangement uses TRBV7-9 and TRBJ1-3; no definite D call. V was pared by 0 bases and J by 3 bases, with 15 bases between. This CDR3 region has 17 residues. Germline V gene sequence: CDR1 SEHNR, CDR2 FQNEAQ (reference sequence).

CDR3 in DNA: TGTGCCAGCAGCCAAGAAGGGGGAGGAAAGGCGCAGTATTTT. Encoded protein: CASSQEGGGKAQYF. The gene calls are TRBV4-2 and TRBJ2-3, with D perhaps given as TRBD1 or TRBD2 (6 bases each). The CDR3 contains 14 residues. CDR1 and CDR2 (germline): LGHNA, YNFKEQ. Trimming cost V 0 bases and J 10 bases, with 14 bases left between them.

J is TRBJ2-7 and V is TRBV25-1; D perhaps matches TRBD1 (5 bases). This CDR3 is 14 amino acids long. The germline V gene encodes CDR1 MGHDK and CDR2 SYGVNS. Trimming stripped 4 bases from V and 2 bases from J, with 12 bases between. The CDR3 DNA sequence: TGTGCCAGCAGTGGATCGGACACACCCTACGAGCAGTACTTC. Its protein is CASSGSDTPYEQYF.

The V call is TRBV18, the J call TRBJ2-7; D gene unclear. From germline, CDR1 is KGHSH and CDR2 LQKENI. Trimming removed 3 bases at V and 5 bases at J, with 11 bases between. The CDR3 runs 13 residues. CDR3 loop: CASSPFDRDEQYF. The CDR3 DNA follows: TGTGCCAGCTCACCTTTCGACCGAGACGAGCAGTACTTC. Supplemented by reference TRBV18 and TRBJ2-7, the full variable domain reads NAGVMQNPRHLVRRRGQEARLRCSPMKGHSHVYWYRQLPEEGLKFMVYLQKENIIDESGMPKERFSAEFPKEGPSILRIQQVVRGDSAAYFCASSPFDRDEQYFGPGTRLTVT.

This clone has a single count. The rearrangement uses TRBV5-4 and TRBJ2-6, with D maybe TRBD1 (6 bases). This CDR3 spans 16 amino acids. Germline V gene data show CDR1 as SGHNT and CDR2 as YYREEE (reference sequence). V lost 4 bases and J lost 0, with 11 bases in between. The CDR3 loop is CASSEGHRSGANVLTF. DNA of the CDR3: TGTGCCAGCAGCGAGGGACACCGCTCTGGGGCCAACGTCCTGACTTTC.